The rows below give T cell receptor beta chains drawn from one sample of a study of T-cell memory formation after mild COVID-19. A single record per CDR3 protein comes from TCRdb applying MiXCR to the 5' RACE reads. Of around 200,000 distinct CDR3 sequences listed, 27% are singletons. Sequenced input: PBMCs or a T cell subset sorted from them (not recorded which). The source is an adult woman who had mild COVID-19 (a few samples of this study predate the infection). Cell type and time point are not known. Both conserved end residues are part of each CDR3. The D gene is left open where the match is weak. Size tells how often a clone was seen (once, few, many) or the class of an expanded clone, and some rows leave it out.

V gene	clone size	D gene	J gene	CDR3 DNA	CDR3 protein
TRBV5-5	.	.	TRBJ2-1	TGTGCCAGCAGCCTTGGCCGGGAGCAGTTCTTC	CASSLGREQFF
TRBV20-1	.	TRBD1	TRBJ2-7	TGCAGTGCTCAGGGACAGGGGGACGAGCAGTACTTC	CSAQGQGDEQYF
TRBV4-3	.	.	TRBJ2-7	TGCGCCAGCAGCCGTGAGACAGGTCTCTCCTACGAGCAGTACTTC	CASSRETGLSYEQYF
TRBV11-2	.	.	TRBJ2-7	TGTGCCAGCAGCCCCTGGTCATATCGCGGCGAGAGCTCCTACGAGCAGTACTTC	CASSPWSYRGESSYEQYF
TRBV21-1	.	.	TRBJ2-7	TGTGCCAGCAGCGTTCACAGCATACCTTACTACGAGCAGTACTTC	CASSVHSIPYYEQYF
TRBV9	many	.	TRBJ1-2	TGTGCCAGCAGCCGAGACGGGGCAGGAGCTGGCTACACCTTC	CASSRDGAGAGYTF
TRBV7-6	few	.	TRBJ2-2	TGTGCCAGCACCACTTACCCCCGGGAGCTGTTTTTT	CASTTYPRELFF
TRBV15	few	.	TRBJ1-1	.	CATSRVRARGALNTEAFF
TRBV7-6	.	.	TRBJ2-6	TGTGCCAGCAGCTTTGATGGCAGGGCTGGGGCCAACGTCCTGACTTTC	CASSFDGRAGANVLTF
TRBV6-4	.	.	TRBJ2-1	TGTGCCAGCAGTAGTTCGCTTGTGGGCAATGAGCAGTTCTTC	CASSSSLVGNEQFF